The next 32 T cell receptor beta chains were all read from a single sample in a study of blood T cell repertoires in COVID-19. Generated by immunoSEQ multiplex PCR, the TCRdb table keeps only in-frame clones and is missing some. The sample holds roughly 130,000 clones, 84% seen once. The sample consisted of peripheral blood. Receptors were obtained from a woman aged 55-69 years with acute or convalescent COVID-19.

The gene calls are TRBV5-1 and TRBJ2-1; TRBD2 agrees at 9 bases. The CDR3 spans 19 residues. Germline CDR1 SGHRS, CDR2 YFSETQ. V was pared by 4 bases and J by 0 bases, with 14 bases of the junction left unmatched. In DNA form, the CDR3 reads TGCGCCAGCAGCCTCAGCGGGGGGCGTCTTCTAAGCTCCTACAATGAGCAGTTCTTC. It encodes CASSLSGGRLLSSYNEQFF.

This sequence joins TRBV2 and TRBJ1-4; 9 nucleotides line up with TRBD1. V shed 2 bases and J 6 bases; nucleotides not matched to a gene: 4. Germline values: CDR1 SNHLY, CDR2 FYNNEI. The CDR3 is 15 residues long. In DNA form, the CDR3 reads TGTGCCAGCAGTGAACCGGGACAGGGTGATGAAAAACTGTTTTTT. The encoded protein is CASSEPGQGDEKLFF.

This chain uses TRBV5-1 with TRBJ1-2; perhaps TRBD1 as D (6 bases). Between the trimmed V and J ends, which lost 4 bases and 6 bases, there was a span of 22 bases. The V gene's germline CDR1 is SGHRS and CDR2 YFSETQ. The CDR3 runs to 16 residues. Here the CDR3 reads CASSPELNQGIDGYTF. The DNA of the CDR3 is TGCGCCAGCAGCCCAGAACTCAACCAGGGGATAGATGGCTACACCTTC.

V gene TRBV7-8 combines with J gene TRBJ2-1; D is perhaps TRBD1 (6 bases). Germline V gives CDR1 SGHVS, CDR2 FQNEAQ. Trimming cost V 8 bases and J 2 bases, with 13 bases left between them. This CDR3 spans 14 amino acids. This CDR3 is CASERQETYNEQFF. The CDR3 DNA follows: TGTGCCAGCGAACGACAGGAGACCTACAATGAGCAGTTCTTC.

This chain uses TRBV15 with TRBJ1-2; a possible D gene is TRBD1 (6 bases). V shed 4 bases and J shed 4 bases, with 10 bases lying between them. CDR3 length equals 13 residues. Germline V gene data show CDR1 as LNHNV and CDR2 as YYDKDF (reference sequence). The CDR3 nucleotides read TGTGCCACCAGCACAGGGGCGCTCTATGGCTACACCTTC. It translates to CATSTGALYGYTF.

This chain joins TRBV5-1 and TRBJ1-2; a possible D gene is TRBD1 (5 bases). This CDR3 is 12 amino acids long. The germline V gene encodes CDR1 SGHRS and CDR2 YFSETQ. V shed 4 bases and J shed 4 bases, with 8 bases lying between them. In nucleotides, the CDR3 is TGCGCCAGCAGCCAAGACAGCTATGGCTACACCTTC. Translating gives CASSQDSYGYTF.

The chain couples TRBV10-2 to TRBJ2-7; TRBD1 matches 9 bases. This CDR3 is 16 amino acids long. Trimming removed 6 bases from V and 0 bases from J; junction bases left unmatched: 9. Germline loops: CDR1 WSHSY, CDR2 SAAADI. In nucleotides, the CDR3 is TGCGCCAGCAGATCGCGACAGGGGGTTCCCTCCTACGAGCAGTACTTC. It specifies CASRSRQGVPSYEQYF.

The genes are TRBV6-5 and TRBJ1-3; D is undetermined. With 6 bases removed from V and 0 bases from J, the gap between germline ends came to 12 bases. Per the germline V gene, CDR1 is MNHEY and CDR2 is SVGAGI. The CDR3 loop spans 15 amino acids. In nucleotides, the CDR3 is TGTGCCAGCAGATCGAGGGCTTTCTCTGGAAACACCATATATTTT. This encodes CASRSRAFSGNTIYF.

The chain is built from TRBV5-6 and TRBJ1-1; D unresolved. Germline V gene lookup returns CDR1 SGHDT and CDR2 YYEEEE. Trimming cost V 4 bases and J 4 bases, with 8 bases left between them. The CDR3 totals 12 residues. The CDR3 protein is CASSLIGTEAFF. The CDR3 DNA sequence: TGTGCCAGCAGCCTGATCGGCACTGAAGCTTTCTTT. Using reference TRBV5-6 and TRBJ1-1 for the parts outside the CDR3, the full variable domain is DAGVTQSPTHLIKTRGQQVTLRCSPKSGHDTVSWYQQALGQGPQFIFQYYEEEERQRGNFPDRFSGHQFPNYSSELNVNALLLGDSALYLCASSLIGTEAFFGQGTRLTVV.

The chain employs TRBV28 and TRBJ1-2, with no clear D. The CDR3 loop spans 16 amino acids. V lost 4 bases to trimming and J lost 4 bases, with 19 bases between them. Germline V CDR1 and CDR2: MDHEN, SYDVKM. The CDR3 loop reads CASSSHEVSLTYGYTF. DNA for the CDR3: TGTGCCAGCAGTTCCCATGAGGTATCCCTCACCTATGGCTACACCTTC.

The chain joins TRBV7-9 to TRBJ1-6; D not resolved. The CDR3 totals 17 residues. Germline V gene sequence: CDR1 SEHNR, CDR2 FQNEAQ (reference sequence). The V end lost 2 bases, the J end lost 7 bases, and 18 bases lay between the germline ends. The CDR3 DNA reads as TGTGCCAGCAGCTTATCTACCGGGTCCTTTTTCAATTCACCCCTCCACTTT. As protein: CASSLSTGSFFNSPLHF.

CDR3 sequence: CASSPRDRSYSNQPQHF. CDR3 DNA sequence: TGCGCCAGCAGCCCCAGGGACAGATCTTATAGCAATCAGCCCCAGCATTTT. J is TRBJ1-5 and V is TRBV4-1, with 7 bases identical to TRBD1. The germline V gene has CDR1 MGHRA and CDR2 YSYEKL. This CDR3 is built from 17 residues. V shed 4 bases and J 0 bases; nucleotides not matched to a gene: 9.

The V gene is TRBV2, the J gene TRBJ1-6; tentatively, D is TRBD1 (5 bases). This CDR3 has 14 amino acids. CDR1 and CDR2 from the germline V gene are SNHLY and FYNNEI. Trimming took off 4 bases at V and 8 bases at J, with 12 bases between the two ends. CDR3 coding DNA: TGTGCCAGCAGTGGGCAGGGTGATTATTCACCCCTCCACTTT. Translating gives CASSGQGDYSPLHF.

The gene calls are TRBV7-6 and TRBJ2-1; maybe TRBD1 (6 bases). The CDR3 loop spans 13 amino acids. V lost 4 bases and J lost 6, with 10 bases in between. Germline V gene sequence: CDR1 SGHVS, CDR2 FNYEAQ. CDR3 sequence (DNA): TGTGCCAGCAGCTACGGACAGATCAATGAGCAGTTCTTC. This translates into CASSYGQINEQFF. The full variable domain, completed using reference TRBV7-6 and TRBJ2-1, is GAGVSQSPRYKVTKRGQDVALRCDPISGHVSLYWYRQALGQGPEFLTYFNYEAQQDKSGLPNDRFSAERPEGSISTLTIQRTEQRDSAMYRCASSYGQINEQFFGPGTRLTVL.

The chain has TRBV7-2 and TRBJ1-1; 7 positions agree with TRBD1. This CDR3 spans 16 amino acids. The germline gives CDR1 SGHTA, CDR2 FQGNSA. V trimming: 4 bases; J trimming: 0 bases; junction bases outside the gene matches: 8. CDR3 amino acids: CASSSRGQLMNTEAFF. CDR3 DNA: TGTGCCAGCAGCTCTCGGGGACAGCTAATGAACACTGAAGCTTTCTTT.

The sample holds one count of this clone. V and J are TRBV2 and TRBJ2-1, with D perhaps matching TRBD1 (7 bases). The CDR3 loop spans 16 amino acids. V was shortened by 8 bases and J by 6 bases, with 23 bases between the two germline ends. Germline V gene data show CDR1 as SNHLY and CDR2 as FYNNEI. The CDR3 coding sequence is TGTGCCAGCGAGGAGGAGGGGGCGCCCCCGGGCAATGAGCAGTTCTTC. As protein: CASEEEGAPPGNEQFF.

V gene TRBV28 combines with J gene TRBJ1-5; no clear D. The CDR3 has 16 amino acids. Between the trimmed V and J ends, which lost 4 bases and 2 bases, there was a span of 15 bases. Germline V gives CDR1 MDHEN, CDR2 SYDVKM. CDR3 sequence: CASSSLRQSGNQPQHF. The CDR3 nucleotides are TGTGCCAGCAGTTCCCTCCGACAATCGGGCAATCAGCCCCAGCATTTT. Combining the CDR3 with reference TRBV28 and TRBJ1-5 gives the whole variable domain DVKVTQSSRYLVKRTGEKVFLECVQDMDHENMFWYRQDPGLGLRLIYFSYDVKMKEKGDIPEGYSVSREKKERFSLILESASTNQTSMYLCASSSLRQSGNQPQHFGDGTRLSIL.

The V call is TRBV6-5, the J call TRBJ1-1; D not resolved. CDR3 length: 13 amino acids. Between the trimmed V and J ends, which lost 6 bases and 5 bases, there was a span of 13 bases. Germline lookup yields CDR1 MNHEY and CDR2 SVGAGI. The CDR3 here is CASSRGRWTEAFF. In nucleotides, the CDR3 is TGTGCCAGCAGCAGAGGGAGGTGGACTGAAGCTTTCTTT.

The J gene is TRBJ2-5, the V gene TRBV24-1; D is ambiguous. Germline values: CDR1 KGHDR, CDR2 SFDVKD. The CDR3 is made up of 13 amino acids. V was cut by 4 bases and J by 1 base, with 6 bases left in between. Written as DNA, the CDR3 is TGTGCCACCAGTGACACCGGCCAAGAGACCCAGTACTTC. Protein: CATSDTGQETQYF.

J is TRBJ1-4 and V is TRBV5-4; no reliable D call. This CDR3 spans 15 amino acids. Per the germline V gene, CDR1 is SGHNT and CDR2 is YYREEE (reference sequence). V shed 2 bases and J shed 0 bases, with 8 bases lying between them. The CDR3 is CASSLTPATNEKLFF. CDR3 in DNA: TGTGCCAGCAGCTTAACACCTGCAACTAATGAAAAACTGTTTTTT.

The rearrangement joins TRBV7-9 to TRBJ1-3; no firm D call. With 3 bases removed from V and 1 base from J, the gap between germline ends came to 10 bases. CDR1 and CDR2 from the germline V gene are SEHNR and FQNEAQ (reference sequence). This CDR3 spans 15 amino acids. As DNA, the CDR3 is TGTGCCAGCAGCTTTCAAGAGGGATCTGGAAACACCATATATTTT. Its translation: CASSFQEGSGNTIYF.

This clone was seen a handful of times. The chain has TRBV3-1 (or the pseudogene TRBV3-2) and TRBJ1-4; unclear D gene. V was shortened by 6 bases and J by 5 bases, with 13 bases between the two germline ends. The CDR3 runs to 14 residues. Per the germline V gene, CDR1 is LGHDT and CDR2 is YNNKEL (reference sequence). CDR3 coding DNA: TGTGCCAGCAGATACTCGTTATTAAATGAAAAACTGTTTTTT. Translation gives CASRYSLLNEKLFF.

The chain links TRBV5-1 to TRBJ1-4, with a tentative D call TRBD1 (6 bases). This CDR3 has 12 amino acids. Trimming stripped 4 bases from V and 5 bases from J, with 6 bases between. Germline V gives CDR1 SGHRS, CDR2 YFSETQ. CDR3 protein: CASSGQNEKLFF. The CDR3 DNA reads TGCGCCAGCAGCGGACAGAATGAAAAACTGTTTTTT.

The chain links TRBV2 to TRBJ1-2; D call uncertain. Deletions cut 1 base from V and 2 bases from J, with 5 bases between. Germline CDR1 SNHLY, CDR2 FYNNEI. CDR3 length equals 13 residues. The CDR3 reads CASSEGRNYGYTF. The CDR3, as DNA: TGTGCCAGCAGTGAAGGGCGGAACTATGGCTACACCTTC.

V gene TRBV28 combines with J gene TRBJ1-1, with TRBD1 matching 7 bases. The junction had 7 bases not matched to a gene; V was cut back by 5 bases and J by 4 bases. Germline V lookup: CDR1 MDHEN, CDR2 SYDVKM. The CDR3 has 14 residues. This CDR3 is CASSGYRGRTEAFF. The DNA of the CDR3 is TGTGCCAGCAGTGGGTACAGGGGTCGCACTGAAGCTTTCTTT. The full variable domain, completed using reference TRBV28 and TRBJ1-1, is DVKVTQSSRYLVKRTGEKVFLECVQDMDHENMFWYRQDPGLGLRLIYFSYDVKMKEKGDIPEGYSVSREKKERFSLILESASTNQTSMYLCASSGYRGRTEAFFGQGTRLTVV.

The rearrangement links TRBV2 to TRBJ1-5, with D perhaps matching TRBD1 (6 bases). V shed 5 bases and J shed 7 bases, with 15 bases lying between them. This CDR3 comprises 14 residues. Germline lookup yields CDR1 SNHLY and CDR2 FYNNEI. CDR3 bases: TGTGCCAGCAGTCTTACAGGGAAGGAGCAGCCCCAGCATTTT. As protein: CASSLTGKEQPQHF.

The CDR3 nucleotides read TGTGCCACCAGCGTCCCACAGGGTCGGTTAAGTGAAAAACTGTTTTTT. Translating it yields CATSVPQGRLSEKLFF. The rearrangement links TRBV15 to TRBJ1-4, with D maybe TRBD1 (6 bases). The CDR3 is 16 residues long. With 5 bases removed from V and 7 bases from J, the gap between germline ends came to 20 bases. CDR1 is LNHNV, CDR2 YYDKDF, per germline (reference sequence).

This chain's CDR3 is CASSMGAGGLTGELFF. In DNA form, the CDR3 reads TGTGCCAGTAGTATGGGAGCGGGGGGGCTCACCGGGGAGCTGTTTTTT. The chain employs TRBV19 and TRBJ2-2; 10 bases agree with TRBD2. This CDR3 region has 16 residues. Germline CDR1 is LNHDA and CDR2 is SQIVND (reference sequence). After removal of 3 bases from V and 4 bases from J, the junction contained 5 bases not matched to a gene.

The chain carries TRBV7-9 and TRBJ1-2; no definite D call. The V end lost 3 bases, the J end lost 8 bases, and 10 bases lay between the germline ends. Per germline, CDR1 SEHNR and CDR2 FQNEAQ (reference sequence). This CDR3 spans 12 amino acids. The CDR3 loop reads CASSFEGGGYTF. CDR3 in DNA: TGTGCCAGCAGCTTTGAGGGCGGAGGCTACACCTTC.

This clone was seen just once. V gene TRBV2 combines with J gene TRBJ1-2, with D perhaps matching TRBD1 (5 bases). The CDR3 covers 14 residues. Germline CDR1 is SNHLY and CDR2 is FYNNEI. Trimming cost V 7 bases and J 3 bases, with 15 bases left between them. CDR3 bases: TGTGCCAGCATCGGGGGGGATTTTGACTATGGCTACACCTTC. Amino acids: CASIGGDFDYGYTF.

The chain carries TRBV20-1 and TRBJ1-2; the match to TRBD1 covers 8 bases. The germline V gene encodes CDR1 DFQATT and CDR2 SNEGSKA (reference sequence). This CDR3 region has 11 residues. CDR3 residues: CRPDRAGGYTF. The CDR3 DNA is TGCAGGCCGGACAGGGCCGGTGGCTACACCTTC.

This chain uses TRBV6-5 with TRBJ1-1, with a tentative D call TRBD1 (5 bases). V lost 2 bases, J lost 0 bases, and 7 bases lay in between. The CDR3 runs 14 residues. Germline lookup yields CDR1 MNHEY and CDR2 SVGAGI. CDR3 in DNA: TGTGCCAGCAGTTACAGGGGAATGAACACTGAAGCTTTCTTT. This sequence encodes CASSYRGMNTEAFF.